This TCR beta chain came from a study of blood T cell repertoires in COVID-19. Using immunoSEQ multiplex PCR, the repertoire was profiled, and TCRdb retains in-frame clones only, with some absent. Of approximately 140,000 clones detected, about 91% appear once; the ten largest clones hold 25% to 30%. This CDR3 contains 13 residues. V was cut by 1 base and J by 5 bases, with 7 bases left in between. Germline lookup yields CDR1 SGHNT and CDR2 YENEEA. Sample: peripheral blood. The sequence came from a human donor in a cohort sampled during active COVID-19. The rearrangement joins TRBV11-3 to TRBJ2-3; D gene uncertain. The CDR3 sequence: CASSLGSKDTQYF. CDR3 DNA: TGTGCCAGCAGCTTAGGATCTAAAGATACGCAGTATTTT.